A selection of T cell receptor beta chains follows, all from one sample in a study of T-cell memory formation after mild COVID-19. TCRdb reprocessed the 5' RACE reads with MiXCR, giving one entry per CDR3 protein. The sample contains under 350,000 distinct CDR3 sequences, 15% to 20% of which appear only once. The sample consisted of PBMCs or a T cell subset sorted from them (not recorded which). Receptors originate from a man between 18 and 29 years old who had mild COVID-19 (a few samples of this study predate the infection). Cell type and time point are not known. The CDR3 runs from the conserved cysteine through the conserved F or W.

CDR3aa: CASSLRLRATGELFF; v_gene: TRBV7-8; j_gene: TRBJ2-2
CDR3aa: CSATGTRNTGELFF; v_gene: TRBV20-1; j_gene: TRBJ2-2
CDR3aa: CSVARRDESYGYTF; v_gene: TRBV29-1; j_gene: TRBJ1-2
CDR3aa: CAATRGGRVQPQHF; v_gene: TRBV6-2/TRBV6-3; j_gene: TRBJ1-5
CDR3aa: CASSLTQGVGYTF; v_gene: TRBV28; j_gene: TRBJ1-2
CDR3aa: CASSLAVAGEYEQYF; v_gene: TRBV5-1; j_gene: TRBJ2-7
CDR3aa: CSVSDPNQPQHF; v_gene: TRBV29-1; j_gene: TRBJ1-5
CDR3aa: CASSSLQEAFF; v_gene: TRBV5-6; j_gene: TRBJ1-1
CDR3aa: CSASDRGSNQPQHF; v_gene: TRBV20-1; j_gene: TRBJ1-5
CDR3aa: CATSGDRAGAYGYTF; v_gene: TRBV24-1; j_gene: TRBJ1-2
CDR3aa: CATSRDSVGWGKLFF; v_gene: TRBV15; j_gene: TRBJ1-4
CDR3aa: CASRLGETEAFF; v_gene: TRBV7-9; j_gene: TRBJ1-1
CDR3aa: CASSQAGAGNTEAFF; v_gene: TRBV4-3; j_gene: TRBJ1-1
CDR3aa: CASSQAERVNEQFF; v_gene: TRBV4-2; j_gene: TRBJ2-1
CDR3aa: CASSLDSETQYF; v_gene: TRBV9; j_gene: TRBJ2-5
CDR3aa: CASVAGGTDTQYF; v_gene: TRBV6-2/TRBV6-3; j_gene: TRBJ2-3
CDR3aa: CASRGKGAQEAFF; v_gene: TRBV27; j_gene: TRBJ1-1
CDR3aa: CASSPGTGQGYGYTF; v_gene: TRBV7-9; j_gene: TRBJ1-2
CDR3aa: CASSRAMGLTGLNTEAFF; v_gene: TRBV4-1; j_gene: TRBJ1-1
CDR3aa: CSARRDRVYGYTF; v_gene: TRBV20-1; j_gene: TRBJ1-2
CDR3aa: CASSAGSAGELYF; v_gene: TRBV19; j_gene: TRBJ2-2
CDR3aa: CASSETADTSQETQYF; v_gene: TRBV2; j_gene: TRBJ2-5
CDR3aa: CASSLGVADTQYF; v_gene: TRBV5-1; j_gene: TRBJ2-3
CDR3aa: CASSFGGAGRTDTQYF; v_gene: TRBV7-6; j_gene: TRBJ2-3
CDR3aa: CPSSQEYPETDSPRGQYF; v_gene: TRBV4-1; j_gene: TRBJ2-3
CDR3aa: CASRPGTTYEQYF; v_gene: TRBV5-1; j_gene: TRBJ2-7
CDR3aa: CASSYTGSDGYTF; v_gene: TRBV6-5; j_gene: TRBJ1-2
CDR3aa: CASSLPRDRSTDTQYF; v_gene: TRBV5-1; j_gene: TRBJ2-3
CDR3aa: CASGPQGGPQHF; v_gene: TRBV7-9; j_gene: TRBJ1-5
CDR3aa: CASSGRDRGETQYF; v_gene: TRBV4-2; j_gene: TRBJ2-5
CDR3aa: CASSLGAGGFEKLFF; v_gene: TRBV5-6; j_gene: TRBJ1-4
CDR3aa: CASSLRTGYTF; v_gene: TRBV7-2; j_gene: TRBJ1-2
CDR3aa: CASSQGPGQGNSPLHF; v_gene: TRBV4-1; j_gene: TRBJ1-6
CDR3aa: CASSLGQGRSPLHF; v_gene: TRBV5-6; j_gene: TRBJ1-6
CDR3aa: CASSFQQGGYTEAFF; v_gene: TRBV7-2; j_gene: TRBJ1-1
CDR3aa: CASSRGMSYEQYF; v_gene: TRBV19; j_gene: TRBJ2-7
CDR3aa: CASSYNGGRGVGYTF; v_gene: TRBV6-5; j_gene: TRBJ1-2
CDR3aa: CSASGTLETQYF; v_gene: TRBV20-1; j_gene: TRBJ2-5
CDR3aa: CASSRGDIREETQYF; v_gene: TRBV9; j_gene: TRBJ2-5
CDR3aa: CASRGLGDYNEQFF; v_gene: TRBV6-5; j_gene: TRBJ2-1
CDR3aa: CASSHQSGEQFF; v_gene: TRBV7-6; j_gene: TRBJ2-1
CDR3aa: CASSFGLSGNTIYF; v_gene: TRBV6-5; j_gene: TRBJ1-3
CDR3aa: CASRVPSNEQFF; v_gene: TRBV28; j_gene: TRBJ2-1
CDR3aa: CASSYSHEQFF; v_gene: TRBV6-2/TRBV6-3; j_gene: TRBJ2-1
CDR3aa: CSAARDSTDTQYF; v_gene: TRBV29-1; j_gene: TRBJ2-3
CDR3aa: CASSSAAGGPGSGELFF; v_gene: TRBV6-6; j_gene: TRBJ2-2
CDR3aa: CAWSVGGETGELFF; v_gene: TRBV30; j_gene: TRBJ2-2
CDR3aa: CASTGTGDLRYGYTF; v_gene: TRBV7-9; j_gene: TRBJ1-2
CDR3aa: CASSFSASSYNEQFF; v_gene: TRBV6-5; j_gene: TRBJ2-1
CDR3aa: CASESSYNSPLHF; v_gene: TRBV18; j_gene: TRBJ1-6
CDR3aa: CASSAWLRSDTIYF; v_gene: TRBV2; j_gene: TRBJ1-3
CDR3aa: CASSDSRGGEQFF; v_gene: TRBV6-4; j_gene: TRBJ2-1
CDR3aa: CASRPQGIRAKNIQYF; v_gene: TRBV7-9; j_gene: TRBJ2-4
CDR3aa: CASSVADQGYGYTF; v_gene: TRBV9; j_gene: TRBJ1-2